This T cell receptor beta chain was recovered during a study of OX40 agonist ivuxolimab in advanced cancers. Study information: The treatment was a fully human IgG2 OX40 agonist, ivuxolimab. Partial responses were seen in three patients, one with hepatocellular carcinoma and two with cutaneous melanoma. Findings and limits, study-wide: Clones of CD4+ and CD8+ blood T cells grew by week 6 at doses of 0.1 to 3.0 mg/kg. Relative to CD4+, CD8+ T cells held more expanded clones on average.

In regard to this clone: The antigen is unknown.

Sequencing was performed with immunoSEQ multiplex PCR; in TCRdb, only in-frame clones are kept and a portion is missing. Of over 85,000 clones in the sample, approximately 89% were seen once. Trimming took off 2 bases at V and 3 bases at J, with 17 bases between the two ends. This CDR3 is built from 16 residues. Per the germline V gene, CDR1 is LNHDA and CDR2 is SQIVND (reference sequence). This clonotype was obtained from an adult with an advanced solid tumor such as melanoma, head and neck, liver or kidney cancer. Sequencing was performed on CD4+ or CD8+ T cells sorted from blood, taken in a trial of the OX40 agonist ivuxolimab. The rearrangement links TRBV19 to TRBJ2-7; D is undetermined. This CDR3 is CASSIQSQIYSYEQYF. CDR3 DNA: TGTGCCAGTAGTATACAATCCCAGATATATAGCTACGAGCAGTACTTC.